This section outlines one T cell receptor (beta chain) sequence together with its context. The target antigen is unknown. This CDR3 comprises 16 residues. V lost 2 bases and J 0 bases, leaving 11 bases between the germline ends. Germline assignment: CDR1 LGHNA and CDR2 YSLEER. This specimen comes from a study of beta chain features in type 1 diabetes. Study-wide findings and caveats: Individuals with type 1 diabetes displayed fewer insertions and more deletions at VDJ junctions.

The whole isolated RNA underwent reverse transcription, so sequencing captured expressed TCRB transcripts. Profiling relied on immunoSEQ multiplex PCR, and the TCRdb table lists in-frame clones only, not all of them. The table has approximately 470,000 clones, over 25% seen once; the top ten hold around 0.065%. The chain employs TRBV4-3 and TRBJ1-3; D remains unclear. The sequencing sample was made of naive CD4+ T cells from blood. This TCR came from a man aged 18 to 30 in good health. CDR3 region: CASSQSPANSGNTIYF. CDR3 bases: TGCGCCAGCAGCCAATCCCCAGCCAACTCTGGAAACACCATATATTTT.